Listed below are T cell receptor beta chains from one sample, sequenced in a study of blood T cells in healthy people across ages. In TCRdb, the 5' RACE reads were re-called with MiXCR into one record per CDR3 protein. This table has 1.5 million to 1.8 million distinct CDR3 sequences, approximately 43% appearing once. Sequenced: blood. These receptors came from a woman aged 18 to 35 in good health. CDR3s include the opening cysteine and the closing phenylalanine or tryptophan. D genes are given only for firm matches. Some rows mark clone size as missing; the rest say once, few, many or name a class of expanded clone.

V	D	J	size	CDR3	DNA
TRBV29-1	.	TRBJ2-1	.	CSVPVSYNEQFF	TGCAGCGTTCCAGTGTCCTACAATGAGCAGTTCTTC
TRBV10-3	.	TRBJ1-2	.	CAISTKGANYGYTF	TGTGCCATCAGTACCAAGGGGGCTAACTATGGCTACACCTTC
TRBV7-6	.	TRBJ2-3	.	CASSLVPRGRSDTQYF	TGTGCCAGCAGCTTAGTCCCCAGGGGCAGATCAGATACGCAGTATTTT
TRBV24-1	TRBD1	TRBJ2-1	few	CATSPGQVGNEQFF	TGTGCCACCAGTCCGGGACAGGTGGGCAATGAGCAGTTCTTC
TRBV12-3/TRBV12-4	TRBD1	TRBJ1-4	many	CASSPAGTGGEKLFF	TGCGCCAGCAGCCCGGCGGGGACAGGAGGTGAAAAACTGTTTTTT
TRBV6-2/TRBV6-3	.	TRBJ1-1	few	CATHFRRMNTEAFF	TGTGCCACCCACTTTAGACGCATGAACACTGAAGCTTTCTTT
TRBV11-2	.	TRBJ1-2	.	CASSLDGGWRYTF	TGTGCCAGCAGCTTAGATGGAGGTTGGCGCTACACCTTC
TRBV5-1	TRBD1	TRBJ2-5	few	CASSRAGTGTYQETQYF	TGCGCCAGCAGCCGAGCTGGGACAGGGACGTACCAAGAGACCCAGTACTTC
TRBV12-3/TRBV12-4	TRBD2	TRBJ2-1	few	CASSTRTRYFQFF	TGTGCCAGCAGTACTCGGACTAGATACTTCCAGTTCTTC
TRBV20-1	TRBD1	TRBJ1-5	.	CSAKGTGNQPQHF	TGCAGTGCGAAGGGGACAGGAAATCAGCCCCAGCATTTT
TRBV6-1	.	TRBJ1-4	.	CASSYAWGGLFF	TGTGCCAGCAGTTATGCCTGGGGGGGACTGTTTTTT
TRBV6-1	.	TRBJ2-5	few	CAIIFQGSETQYF	TGTGCCATCATTTTTCAGGGGTCAGAGACCCAGTACTTC
TRBV7-3	.	TRBJ2-1	.	CASSMGDNYNEQFF	TGTGCCAGCAGCATGGGGGACAACTACAATGAGCAGTTCTTC
TRBV27	.	TRBJ2-1	.	CASSLGAGEGEQFF	TGTGCCAGCAGTTTAGGTGCAGGGGAGGGTGAGCAGTTCTTC
TRBV5-5	TRBD1	TRBJ1-4	.	CASSTGQVNEKLFF	TGTGCCAGCAGCACAGGACAGGTTAATGAAAAACTGTTTTTT
TRBV14	.	TRBJ1-1	.	CASSHFRTVLNTEAFF	TGTGCCAGCAGCCATTTTAGGACAGTCCTGAACACTGAAGCTTTCTTT
TRBV29-1	.	TRBJ2-3	few	CSVVAYSTDTQYF	TGCAGCGTTGTCGCTTATAGCACAGATACGCAGTATTTT
TRBV20-1	.	TRBJ2-3	few	CSAPRTDTQYF	TGCAGTGCTCCGAGAACAGATACGCAGTATTTT
TRBV16	.	TRBJ1-4	.	CASSQSLARVEKLFF	TGTGCCAGCAGCCAATCTCTCGCCCGGGTTGAAAAACTGTTTTTT
TRBV27	TRBD1	TRBJ1-2	.	CASRFPVTPGQGGYTF	TGTGCCAGCAGGTTTCCCGTAACTCCGGGACAGGGTGGCTACACCTTC
TRBV20-1	.	TRBJ1-5	.	CSARGREKGSNQPQHF	TGCAGTGCTAGAGGACGTGAGAAAGGGAGCAATCAGCCCCAGCATTTT
TRBV9	.	TRBJ2-7	.	CASSVVSHDNEQYF	TGTGCCAGCAGCGTAGTAAGCCACGACAATGAGCAGTACTTC
TRBV7-8	.	TRBJ1-3	.	CASSLAPGSSGNTIYF	TGTGCCAGCAGCTTAGCCCCGGGATCCTCTGGAAACACCATATATTTT
TRBV19	.	TRBJ2-1	few	CASSIVNRGYNEQFF	TGTGCCAGTAGTATAGTTAATAGGGGCTACAATGAGCAGTTCTTC
TRBV12-3/TRBV12-4	.	TRBJ1-3	.	CASSFSRLLGNTIYF	TGTGCCAGCAGTTTCTCCCGCTTGCTCGGAAACACCATATATTTT
TRBV4-1	TRBD2	TRBJ2-3	.	CAGSGTQISTDTQYF	TGCGCCGGCAGCGGGACCCAAATTAGCACAGATACGCAGTATTTT
TRBV7-8	.	TRBJ1-5	.	CASSLDTGEQPQHF	TGTGCCAGCAGCTTAGACACGGGGGAACAGCCCCAGCATTTT
TRBV29-1	TRBD1	TRBJ1-1	few	CSVETGKANTEAFF	TGCAGCGTTGAGACAGGGAAGGCGAACACTGAAGCTTTCTTT
TRBV12-3/TRBV12-4	TRBD1	TRBJ2-5	.	CASSSFGQGLVFETQYF	TGTGCCAGCAGTTCCTTCGGACAGGGCCTGGTGTTCGAGACCCAGTACTTC
TRBV7-2	.	TRBJ2-3	once	CASSLRGGGQGDTQYF	TGTGCCAGCAGCTTACGGGGTGGGGGGCAAGGAGATACGCAGTATTTT
TRBV12-3/TRBV12-4	.	TRBJ1-1	.	CASSGRETNTEAFF	TGTGCCAGCAGCGGCCGGGAAACGAACACTGAAGCTTTCTTT
TRBV20-1	.	TRBJ1-6	few	CSAIPWGKPGSYNSPLHF	TGCAGTGCTATTCCTTGGGGGAAACCAGGGTCCTATAATTCACCCCTCCACTTT
TRBV27	TRBD1	TRBJ1-2	.	CASSSGDSPNYGYTF	TGTGCCAGCAGTTCCGGGGACAGTCCTAACTATGGCTACACCTTC
TRBV28	.	TRBJ2-4	.	CASSLPLNIQYF	TGTGCCAGCAGTTTACCGCTAAACATTCAGTACTTC
TRBV20-1	.	TRBJ2-1	.	CSAINNEQFF	TGCAGTGCCATCAACAATGAGCAGTTCTTC
TRBV18	TRBD2	TRBJ2-7	few	CASSPPSSGIEQYF	TGTGCCAGCTCACCACCGTCTAGCGGGATCGAGCAGTACTTC
TRBV12-3/TRBV12-4	.	TRBJ1-6	.	CATNPLPGTNSPLHF	TGTGCCACCAACCCTCTCCCGGGGACAAATTCACCCCTCCACTTT
TRBV7-2	TRBD2	TRBJ2-3	few	CASSLGPGLAVDTQYF	TGTGCCAGCAGCTTAGGGCCGGGACTAGCGGTAGATACGCAGTATTTT
TRBV7-9	.	TRBJ1-2	.	CASSLRAGNWDGYTF	TGTGCCAGCAGCTTGAGGGCAGGGAACTGGGATGGCTACACCTTC
TRBV20-1	TRBD2	TRBJ2-3	.	CSARDVSGKLYTQYF	TGCAGTGCTAGAGATGTTAGCGGGAAGCTTTATACGCAGTATTTT
TRBV11-2	.	TRBJ1-4	once	CASSPAAGVEKLFF	TGTGCCAGCAGTCCGGCAGCAGGGGTTGAAAAACTGTTTTTT
TRBV10-3	.	TRBJ1-4	.	CAISRDPKGEKLFF	TGTGCCATCAGTCGGGACCCCAAGGGGGAAAAACTGTTTTTT
TRBV6-5	.	TRBJ2-1	.	CASRSTSYNEQFF	TGTGCCAGCAGGTCGACTAGTTACAATGAGCAGTTCTTC
TRBV30	.	TRBJ2-3	.	CALGERARTQYF	TGTGCCCTGGGGGAGAGAGCACGGACGCAGTATTTT
TRBV5-1	.	TRBJ2-1	.	CACSWIGGGPSYNEQFF	TGCGCCTGCTCTTGGATTGGGGGAGGTCCCTCCTACAATGAGCAGTTCTTC
TRBV7-8	.	TRBJ2-7	few	CASSSFPPRTYEQYF	TGTGCCAGCAGCTCCTTTCCACCACGAACCTACGAGCAGTACTTC
TRBV20-1	.	TRBJ2-5	few	CSAISGHQETQYF	TGCAGTGCTATCTCCGGGCACCAAGAGACCCAGTACTTC
TRBV20-1	.	TRBJ1-4	.	CSASVGPNEKLFF	TGCAGTGCTAGTGTTGGGCCAAATGAAAAACTGTTTTTT
TRBV9	.	TRBJ2-7	few	CASSVTASSYEQYF	TGTGCCAGCAGCGTAACAGCCAGCTCCTACGAGCAGTACTTC
TRBV9	.	TRBJ1-1	.	CASSVLPEGTEAFF	TGTGCCAGCAGCGTACTCCCGGAAGGCACTGAAGCTTTCTTT
TRBV20-1	.	TRBJ1-4	.	CSGERDEKLFF	TGCAGTGGGGAACGGGATGAAAAACTGTTTTTT